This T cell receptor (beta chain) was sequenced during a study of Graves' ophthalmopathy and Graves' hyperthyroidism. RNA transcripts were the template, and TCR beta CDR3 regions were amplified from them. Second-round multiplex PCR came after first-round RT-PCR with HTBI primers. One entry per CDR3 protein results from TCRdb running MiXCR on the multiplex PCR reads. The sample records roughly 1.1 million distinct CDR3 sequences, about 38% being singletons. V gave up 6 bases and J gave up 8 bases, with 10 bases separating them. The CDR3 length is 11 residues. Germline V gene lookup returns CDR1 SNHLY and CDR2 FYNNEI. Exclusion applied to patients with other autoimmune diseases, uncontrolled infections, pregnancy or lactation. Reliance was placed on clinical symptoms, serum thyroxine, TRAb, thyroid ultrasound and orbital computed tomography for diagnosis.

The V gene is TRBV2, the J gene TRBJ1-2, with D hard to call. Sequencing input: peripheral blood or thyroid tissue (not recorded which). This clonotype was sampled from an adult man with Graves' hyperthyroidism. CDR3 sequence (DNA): TGTGCCAGCAGAATGGATGGAGGCTACACCTTC. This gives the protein CASRMDGGYTF.